These T cell receptor beta chains were read from a single sample in a study of blood T cell repertoires in COVID-19. Repertoires were generated with immunoSEQ multiplex PCR, while TCRdb's copy carries only in-frame clones and drops some. Of 300,000 to 400,000 clones in the sample, approximately 91% are singletons; the top ten hold 6% to 8%. The sequenced material came from peripheral blood. The receptors stem from a woman in her 70s with COVID-19, enrolled during active disease. Both conserved end residues are trimmed from each CDR3. The listing skips clone size in some rows; elsewhere it reads once, few, many or a size class.

j_call v_call clone_size cdr3_aa
TRBJ1-4 TRBV4-1 . ASSQGPGRTGGEKLF
TRBJ2-5 TRBV4-2 . ASSPLTSGGAVETQY
TRBJ1-2 TRBV4-1 . ASSQVRDRLYGYT
TRBJ2-2 TRBV12-3/TRBV12-4 . ASSSGGTGELF
TRBJ1-5 TRBV29-1 . SVAGGSNQPQH
TRBJ1-4 TRBV6-5 . ASSRGQGGFGKLF
TRBJ2-1 TRBV7-8 . ASSLRGGDEQF
TRBJ2-6 TRBV19 . ASIRQAFGANVLT
TRBJ1-1 TRBV5-1 few ASSPGTGNANTEAF
TRBJ1-6 TRBV28 . ASSPLDRGSSLLH
TRBJ2-7 TRBV28 few ASSFVGQAAYEQY
TRBJ1-1 TRBV7-2 . ASSSRQKNTEAF
TRBJ1-3 TRBV18 once ASSPIQGTAGNTIY
TRBJ1-2 TRBV30 once AWTPPGGTYGYT
TRBJ1-5 TRBV19 . ATEHEDRPGEPQH
TRBJ2-2 TRBV5-1 . ASKLAGGYGELF
TRBJ2-3 TRBV5-1 . ASSVRTGVADTQY
TRBJ2-5 TRBV6-5 . ASRASTGTETQY
TRBJ2-1 TRBV10-1 . ASSETSVGRPYNEQF
TRBJ1-3 TRBV18 . ASRHRSGNTIY
TRBJ2-7 TRBV6-5 . ASSYSPGAYEQY
TRBJ1-4 TRBV7-9 . ASSLTGQINEKLF
TRBJ2-1 TRBV19 . ASSIAAGGRYNEQF
TRBJ2-3 TRBV19 once ASSRLAGNTDTQY
TRBJ2-3 TRBV2 once ASRFRGEVTDTQY
TRBJ1-2 TRBV2 . ASQEGTYNGGYT
TRBJ1-1 TRBV6-2/TRBV6-3 . ASSYQGITEAF
TRBJ2-6 TRBV27 . ASHSGRIPGANVLT
TRBJ2-7 TRBV7-2 . ASSRDYTDYEQY
TRBJ1-1 TRBV30 . AWRTVGMNTEAF
TRBJ1-2 TRBV10-2 . ASSSDRVKSYGYT
TRBJ1-2 TRBV4-3 . ASSQDRWDRFS
TRBJ1-3 TRBV2 . ASSSGTGPGNTIY
TRBJ1-6 TRBV7-6 . ASSLDRGNSPLH
TRBJ2-6 TRBV13 . ASSLERSPSGANVLT
TRBJ1-5 TRBV28 . ASRPCRDRRICSNQPQH
TRBJ1-2 TRBV19 . ASSIGQGAHYGYT
TRBJ1-2 TRBV6-5 . ASSSPWTGDYGYT